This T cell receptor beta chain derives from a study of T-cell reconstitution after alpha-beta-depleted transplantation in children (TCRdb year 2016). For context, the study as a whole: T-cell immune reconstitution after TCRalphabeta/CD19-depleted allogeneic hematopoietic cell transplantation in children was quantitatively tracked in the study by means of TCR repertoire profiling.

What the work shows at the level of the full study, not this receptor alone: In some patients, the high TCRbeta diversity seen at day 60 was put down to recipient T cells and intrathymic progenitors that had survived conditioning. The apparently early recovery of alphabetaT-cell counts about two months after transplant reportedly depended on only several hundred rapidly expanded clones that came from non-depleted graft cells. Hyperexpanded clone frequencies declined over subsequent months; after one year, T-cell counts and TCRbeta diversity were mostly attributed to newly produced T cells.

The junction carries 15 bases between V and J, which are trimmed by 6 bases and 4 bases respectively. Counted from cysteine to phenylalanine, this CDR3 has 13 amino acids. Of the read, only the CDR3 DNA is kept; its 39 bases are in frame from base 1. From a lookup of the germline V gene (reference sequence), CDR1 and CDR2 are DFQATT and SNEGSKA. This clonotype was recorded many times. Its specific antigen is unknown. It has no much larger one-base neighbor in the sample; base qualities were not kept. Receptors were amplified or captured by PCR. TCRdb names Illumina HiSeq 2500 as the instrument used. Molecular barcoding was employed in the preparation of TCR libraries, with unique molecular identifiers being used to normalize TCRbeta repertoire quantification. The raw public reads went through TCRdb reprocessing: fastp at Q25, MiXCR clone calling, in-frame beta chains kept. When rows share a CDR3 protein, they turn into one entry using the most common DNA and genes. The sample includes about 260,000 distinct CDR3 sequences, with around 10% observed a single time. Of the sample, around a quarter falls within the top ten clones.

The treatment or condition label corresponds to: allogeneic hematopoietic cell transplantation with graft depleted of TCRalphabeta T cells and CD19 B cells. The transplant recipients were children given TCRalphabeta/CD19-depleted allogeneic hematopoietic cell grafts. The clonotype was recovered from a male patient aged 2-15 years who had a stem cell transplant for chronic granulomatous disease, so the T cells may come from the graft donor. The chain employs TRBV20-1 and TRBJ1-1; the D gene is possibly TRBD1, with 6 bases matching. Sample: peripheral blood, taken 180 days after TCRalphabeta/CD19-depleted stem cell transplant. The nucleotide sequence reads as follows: TGCAGTGCCCCGGGGGGCGGGGGCACTGAAGCTTTCTTT. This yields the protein CSAPGGGGTEAFF.